The clone carrying this T cell receptor beta chain was counted ten times or more. The target antigen is unknown. Time point defined: sample taken at primary tumor resection. The donor population consisted of approximately 68 patients with untreated, early-stage non-small cell lung cancer. Unsorted samples of tumor, nontumor lung or frozen PBMC had their whole RNA sequenced. The entry originates in a study of spatial heterogeneity in lung cancer. For the study at large: Beta-chain sequences consistently outnumbered alpha-chain sequences in detection. The study's findings and limits: The study found that expanded intratumoral alpha and beta TCR counts tracked tumor mutation counts.

TCRdb re-analysed the 5' RACE reads in MiXCR, keeping a single row per CDR3 protein. The profile shows 8,500 to 10,000 distinct CDR3 sequences, around 3% of them singletons. There are 14 residues in the CDR3. CDR1 is SGHRS, CDR2 YFSETQ, per germline. V dropped 3 bases and J dropped 4; count of bases not matched to a gene: 4. The chain employs TRBV5-1 and TRBJ2-3; 8 nucleotides align to TRBD2. The starting material was lung tumor tissue, obtained at surgery. The TCR comes from a male donor with early-stage non-small cell lung cancer. This CDR3 is CASSWRTSSDTQYF. CDR3 DNA sequence: TGCGCCAGCAGCTGGAGGACTAGCTCAGATACGCAGTATTTT. The full variable domain, its missing parts supplied by reference TRBV5-1 and TRBJ2-3, is KAGVTQTPRYLIKTRGQQVTLSCSPISGHRSVSWYQQTPGQGLQFLFEYFSETQRNKGNFPGRFSGRQFSNSRSEMNVSTLELGDSALYLCASSWRTSSDTQYFGPGTRLTVL.